This T cell receptor beta chain was identified during a study of PD-1 blockade in classical Hodgkin lymphoma. General study results and limits: At C4D1, TCR diversity had climbed significantly for CD4+ cells, though not for CD8+ cells. It was among complete responders that baseline diversity resembled that of newly diagnosed patients. No one has yet defined what causes the repertoire differences, which may be disease activity or prior therapy.

Trimming removed 1 base at V and 8 bases at J, with 15 bases between. Germline V lookup: CDR1 SGHTA, CDR2 FQGNSA. This CDR3 region has 14 residues. The repertoire was sequenced with immunoSEQ multiplex PCR; TCRdb's copy has only in-frame clones and lacks some. The sample includes tens of thousands of clones, 75% to 85% of them seen just once. As for this clone: The antigen remains undetermined.

Time point in this sample: cycle 4 day 1 (C4D1), after less than 7 weeks of nivolumab. Every single patient, without exception, relapsed after autologous stem cell transplantation, and brentuximab vedotin exposure varied. Patients reached a best response of complete response, partial response or progressive disease. Sequencing was performed on peripheral blood mononuclear cells (PBMCs), taken before the fourth cycle of nivolumab. The J gene is TRBJ2-7, the V gene TRBV7-2, with D possibly being TRBD1 (6 bases). This TCR came from a human donor with classical Hodgkin lymphoma. The CDR3 DNA sequence: TGTGCCAGCAGCTTAGTCACTGGGGGCGAAAAGCAGTACTTC. Translated: CASSLVTGGEKQYF.